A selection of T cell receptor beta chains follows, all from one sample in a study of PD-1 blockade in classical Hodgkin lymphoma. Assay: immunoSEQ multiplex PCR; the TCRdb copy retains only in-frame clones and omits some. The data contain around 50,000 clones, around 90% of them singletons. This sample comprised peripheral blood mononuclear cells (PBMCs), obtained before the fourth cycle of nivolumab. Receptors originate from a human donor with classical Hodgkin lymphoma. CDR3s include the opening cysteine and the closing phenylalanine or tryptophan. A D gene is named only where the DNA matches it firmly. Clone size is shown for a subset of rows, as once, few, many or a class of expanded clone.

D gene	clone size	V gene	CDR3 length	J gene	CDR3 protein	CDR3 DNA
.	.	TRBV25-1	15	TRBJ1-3	CASSEDWTAGNTIYF	TGTGCCAGCAGTGAGGATTGGACCGCGGGAAACACCATATATTTT
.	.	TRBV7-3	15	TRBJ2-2	CASSGGLMSSGELFF	TGTGCCAGCAGCGGAGGACTTATGAGTTCCGGGGAGCTGTTTTTT
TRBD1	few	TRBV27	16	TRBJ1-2	CASPYRGRLANYGYTF	TGTGCCAGTCCTTACAGGGGCCGATTAGCTAACTATGGCTACACCTTC
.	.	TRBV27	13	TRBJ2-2	CASKRDNLGELFF	TGTGCCAGCAAACGGGACAATTTAGGGGAGCTGTTTTTT
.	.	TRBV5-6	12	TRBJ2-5	CASSLWGETQYF	TGTGCCAGCAGCTTGTGGGGAGAGACCCAGTACTTC
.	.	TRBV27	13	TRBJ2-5	CASSLKYQETQYF	TGTGCCAGCAGTTTAAAGTACCAAGAGACCCAGTACTTC
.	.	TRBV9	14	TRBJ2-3	CASSTRTGKDTQYF	TGTGCCAGCAGCACAAGAACAGGGAAAGATACGCAGTATTTT
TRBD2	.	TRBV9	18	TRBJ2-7	CASSTFAGVGKGSYEQYF	TGTGCCAGCAGCACCTTCGCGGGGGTGGGGAAGGGCTCCTACGAGCAGTACTTC
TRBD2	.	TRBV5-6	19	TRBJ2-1	CASSAPGLAGEWMGDEQFF	TGTGCCAGCAGCGCCCCGGGACTAGCGGGAGAATGGATGGGTGATGAGCAGTTCTTC
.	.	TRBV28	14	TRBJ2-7	CASSGSHPLDEQYF	TGTGCCAGCAGCGGCTCCCACCCTCTGGACGAGCAGTACTTC
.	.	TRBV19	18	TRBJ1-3	CASSNQAGTAFSGNTIYF	TGTGCCAGTAGTAATCAAGCCGGGACGGCTTTCTCTGGAAACACCATATATTTT
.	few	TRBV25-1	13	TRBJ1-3	CASSDSLGNTIYF	TGTGCCAGCAGTGATAGTTTAGGAAACACCATATATTTT
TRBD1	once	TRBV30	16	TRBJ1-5	CAWSGGQGQRGQPQHF	TGTGCCTGGAGTGGGGGTCAGGGACAGCGTGGCCAGCCCCAGCATTTT
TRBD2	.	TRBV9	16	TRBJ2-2	CASSVLSGVNTGELFF	TGTGCCAGCAGCGTATTGAGCGGGGTGAACACCGGGGAGCTGTTTTTT
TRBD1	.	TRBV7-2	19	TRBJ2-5	CASSLAGDRGHLLQETQYF	TGTGCCAGCAGCTTAGCTGGGGACAGGGGCCATCTACTCCAAGAGACCCAGTACTTC
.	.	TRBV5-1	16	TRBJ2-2	CASSLGRTGQTGELFF	TGCGCCAGCAGCTTGGGTCGAACAGGCCAAACCGGGGAGCTGTTTTTT
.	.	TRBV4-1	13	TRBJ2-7	CASSQDIGGEQYF	TGCGCCAGCAGCCAAGATATAGGGGGCGAGCAGTACTTC
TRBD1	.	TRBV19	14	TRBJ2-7	CASNTRGLTYEQYF	TGTGCCAGTAACACCAGGGGGCTAACCTACGAGCAGTACTTC
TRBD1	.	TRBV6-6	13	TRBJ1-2	CASSSDRAYGYTF	TGTGCCAGCAGTTCGGACAGGGCTTATGGCTACACCTTC
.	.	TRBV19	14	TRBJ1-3	CASSIMSAGNTIYF	TGTGCCAGTAGTATAATGTCAGCTGGAAACACCATATATTTT
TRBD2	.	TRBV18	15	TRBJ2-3	CASSRTSGSTDTQYF	TGTGCCAGCTCACGGACTAGCGGAAGCACAGATACGCAGTATTTT
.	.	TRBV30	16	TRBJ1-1	CAWSVLFGRSNTEAFF	TGTGCCTGGAGTGTACTTTTTGGGCGGTCGAACACTGAAGCTTTCTTT
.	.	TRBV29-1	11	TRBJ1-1	CSVVGVRDAFF	TGCAGCGTTGTCGGTGTGAGGGACGCTTTCTTT
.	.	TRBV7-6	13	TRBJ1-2	CASSLETGGGYTF	TGTGCCAGCAGCTTAGAGACAGGCGGAGGCTACACCTTC
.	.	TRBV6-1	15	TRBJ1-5	CASTILTDSNQPQHF	TGTGCCAGCACGATACTAACAGATAGCAATCAGCCCCAGCATTTT
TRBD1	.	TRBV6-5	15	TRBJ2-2	CASRKQGANTGELFF	TGTGCCAGCAGGAAACAGGGGGCGAACACCGGGGAGCTGTTTTTT
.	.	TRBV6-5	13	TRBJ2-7	CASSYGWPYEQYF	TGTGCCAGCAGTTACGGGTGGCCCTACGAGCAGTACTTC
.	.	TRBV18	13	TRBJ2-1	CASSLDSYNEQFF	TGTGCCAGCTCACTAGACAGCTACAATGAGCAGTTCTTC
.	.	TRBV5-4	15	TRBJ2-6	CASGPGNSGANVLTF	TGTGCCAGCGGCCCGGGAAACTCTGGGGCCAACGTCCTGACTTTC
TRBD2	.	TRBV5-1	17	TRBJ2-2	CASSLKAGGMDTGELFF	TGCGCCAGCAGCTTGAAGGCGGGGGGCATGGACACCGGGGAGCTGTTTTTT
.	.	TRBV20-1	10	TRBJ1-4	CSAREEKLFF	TGCAGTGCTAGAGAGGAAAAACTGTTTTTT
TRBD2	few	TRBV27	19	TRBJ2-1	CASSFGSGTSGRGADEQFF	TGTGCCAGCAGTTTTGGGTCCGGGACTAGCGGGAGGGGCGCGGATGAGCAGTTCTTC
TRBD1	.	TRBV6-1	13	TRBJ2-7	CASIGDSHREQYF	TGTGCCAGCATAGGGGACAGCCACAGGGAGCAGTACTTC
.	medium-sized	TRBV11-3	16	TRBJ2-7	CASSLDGFRSVNEQYF	TGTGCCAGCAGCTTAGACGGATTCAGGAGTGTCAACGAGCAGTACTTC
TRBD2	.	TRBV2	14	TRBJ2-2	CATSSGRGTGELFF	TGTGCCACGTCTAGCGGGCGGGGCACCGGGGAGCTGTTTTTT
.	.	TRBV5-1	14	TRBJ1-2	CASSPLQGNYGYTF	TGCGCCAGCAGCCCCTTGCAGGGGAACTATGGCTACACCTTC
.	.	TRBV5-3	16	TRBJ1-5	CAQKRTGDNSNQPQHF	TGTGCCCAGAAGAGAACAGGTGATAATAGCAATCAGCCCCAGCATTTT
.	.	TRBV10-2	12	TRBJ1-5	CATGIRDQPQHF	TGCGCCACTGGAATAAGGGATCAGCCCCAGCATTTT
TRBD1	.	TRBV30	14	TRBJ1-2	CAWSINRGQGGYTF	TGTGCCTGGAGTATTAACAGGGGGCAGGGTGGCTACACCTTC
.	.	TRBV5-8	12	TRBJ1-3	CASSFTGNTIYF	TGTGCCAGCAGCTTCACTGGAAACACCATATATTTT
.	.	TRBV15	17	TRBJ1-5	CATSSKRGRWDNQPQHF	TGTGCCACCAGCTCCAAGCGGGGGAGGTGGGACAATCAGCCCCAGCATTTT
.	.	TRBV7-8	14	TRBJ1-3	CASSLAVSGNTIYF	TGTGCCAGCAGCTTAGCTGTTTCTGGAAACACCATATATTTT
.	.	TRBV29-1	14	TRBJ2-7	CSVDEGEGIGEQYF	TGCAGCGTCGATGAAGGGGAAGGGATAGGCGAGCAGTACTTC
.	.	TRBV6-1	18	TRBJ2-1	CASSEIPALGGPYNEQFF	TGTGCCAGCAGTGAGATTCCGGCACTAGGCGGACCTTACAATGAGCAGTTCTTC
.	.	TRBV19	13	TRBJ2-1	CASQPPATPEQFF	TGTGCCAGCCAACCACCCGCGACGCCCGAGCAGTTCTTC
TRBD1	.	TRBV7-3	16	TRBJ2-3	CASSPGQGAVVDTQYF	TGTGCCAGCAGCCCAGGACAGGGGGCGGTTGTAGATACGCAGTATTTT
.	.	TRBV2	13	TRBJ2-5	CAKRGRRQETQYF	TGTGCCAAGCGCGGACGTCGACAAGAGACCCAGTACTTC
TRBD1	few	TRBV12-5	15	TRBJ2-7	CASGLGPRQGGFWNF	TGTGCTAGTGGTTTGGGACCCCGACAGGGGGGTTTCTGGAACTTC
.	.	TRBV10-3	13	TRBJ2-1	CAITGISYNEQFF	TGTGCCATCACCGGAATTTCCTACAATGAGCAGTTCTTC